What follows is one TCR beta chain and its context. The target antigen is unknown. The junction and the germline gene differ at one end; a read error may be behind it. The entry originates in a study of blood T cells in healthy people across ages. Study outcomes and limitations: Both naive CD4+ cell counts and diversity were greater in long-lived donors than in aged donors.

The CDR3 is 14 amino acids. Germline values: CDR1 SGHRS, CDR2 YFSETQ. Through a sample-barcoded 5' primer and a J-beta primer mix, a second PCR was run for 7 to 11 cycles. TCRdb recomputed calls from the 5' RACE reads with MiXCR, one row per CDR3 protein. This sample has approximately 800,000 distinct CDR3 sequences, with about 25% found just once. This sample was shared with a second study, whose subject was T cells of mothers and their children. That study reports: Each donor was one of three healthy Caucasian mothers or one of their six children.

The receptor was derived from a boy aged 5-17 years in good health. The V gene is TRBV5-1, the J gene TRBJ2-5, with D uncertain. What was sequenced was blood. In DNA form, the CDR3 reads TGCGCCAACAGCTTGGAAGGACCTCCGGAGACCCAGTACTTC. Protein: CANSLEGPPETQYF. Using reference TRBV5-1 and TRBJ2-5 for the parts outside the CDR3, the full variable domain is KAGVTQTPRYLIKTRGQQVTLSCSPISGHRSVSWYQQTPGQGLQFLFEYFSETQRNKGNFPGRFSGRQFSNSRSEMNVSTLELGDSALYLCANSLEGPPETQYFGPGTRLLVL.